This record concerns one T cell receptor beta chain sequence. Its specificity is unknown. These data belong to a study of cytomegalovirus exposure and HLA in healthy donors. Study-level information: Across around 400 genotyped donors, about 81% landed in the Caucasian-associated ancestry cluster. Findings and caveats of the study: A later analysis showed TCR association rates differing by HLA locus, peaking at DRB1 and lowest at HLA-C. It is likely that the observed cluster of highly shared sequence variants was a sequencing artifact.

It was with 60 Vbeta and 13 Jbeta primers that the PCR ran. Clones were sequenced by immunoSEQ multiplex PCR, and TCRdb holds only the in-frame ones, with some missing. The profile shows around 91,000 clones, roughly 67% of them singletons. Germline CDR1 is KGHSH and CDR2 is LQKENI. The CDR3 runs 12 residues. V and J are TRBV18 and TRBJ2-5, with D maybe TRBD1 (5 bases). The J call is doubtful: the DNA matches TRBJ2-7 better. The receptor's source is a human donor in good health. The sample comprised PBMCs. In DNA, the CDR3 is TGTGCCAGCTCACCGACAGTTTACGAGCAGTACTTC. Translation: CASSPTVYEQYF.